These 2 T cell receptor beta chains came from one sample sequenced in a study of response to subunit inactivated influenza vaccine. TCRdb reprocessed the RT-PCR reads with MiXCR, giving one entry per CDR3 protein. Of approximately 700,000 distinct CDR3 sequences listed, roughly 14% were seen once; the top ten hold around 6.5%. The input for sequencing was PBMCs from blood, taken around 14 days before vaccination. Receptors originate from a man aged 45 to 65 who received an inactivated influenza vaccine.

This clonotype was seen a handful of times. The rearrangement links TRBV6-1 to TRBJ2-5, with D possibly being TRBD2 (6 bases). V was pared by 3 bases and J by 2 bases, with 16 bases between. The CDR3 loop spans 16 amino acids. Germline values: CDR1 MNHNS, CDR2 SASEGT. The CDR3 loop reads CASSDRPGVGQETQYF. The CDR3 DNA is TGTGCCAGCAGTGACCGCCCGGGGGTCGGGCAAGAGACCCAGTACTTC.

This clonotype came up many times. The CDR3 region has the DNA TGTGCCAGCAGCCGACCGACAGATACGCAGTATTTT. Encoded protein: CASSRPTDTQYF. The V gene is TRBV12-3 or TRBV12-4, the J gene TRBJ2-3; D is unclear. The CDR3 loop spans 12 amino acids. Trimming left V 6 bases short and J 3 bases short, with 7 bases between.